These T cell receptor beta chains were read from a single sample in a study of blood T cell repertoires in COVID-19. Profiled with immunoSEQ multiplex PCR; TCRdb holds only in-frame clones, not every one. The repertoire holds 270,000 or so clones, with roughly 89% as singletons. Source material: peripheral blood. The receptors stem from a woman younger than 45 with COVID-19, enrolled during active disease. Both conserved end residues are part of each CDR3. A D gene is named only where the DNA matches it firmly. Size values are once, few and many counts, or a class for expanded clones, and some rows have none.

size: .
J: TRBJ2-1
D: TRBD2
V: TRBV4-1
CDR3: CASSPTGGDSYNEQFF
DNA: TGCGCCAGCAGCCCTACGGGGGGGGATTCCTACAATGAGCAGTTCTTC

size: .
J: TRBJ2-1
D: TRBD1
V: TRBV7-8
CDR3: CASSFDRVFGNEQFF
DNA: TGTGCCAGCAGCTTTGACAGGGTATTCGGCAATGAGCAGTTCTTC

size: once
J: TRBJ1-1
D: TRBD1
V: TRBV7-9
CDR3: CASSFGTGESTEAFF
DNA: TGTGCCAGCAGCTTCGGGACAGGGGAGAGCACTGAAGCTTTCTTT

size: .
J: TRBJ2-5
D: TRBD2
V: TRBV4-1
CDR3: CASRTPPGEGYQETQYF
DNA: TGCGCCAGCAGAACACCCCCGGGGGAGGGCTACCAAGAGACCCAGTACTTC

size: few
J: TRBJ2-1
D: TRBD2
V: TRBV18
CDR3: CASSPPNSGDYNEQFF
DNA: TGTGCCAGCTCACCCCCTAATAGCGGGGATTACAATGAGCAGTTCTTC

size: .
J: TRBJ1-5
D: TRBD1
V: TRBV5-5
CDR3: CASSPRLQGADQPQHF
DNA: TGTGCCAGCAGCCCCCGCCTCCAGGGGGCGGATCAGCCCCAGCATTTT

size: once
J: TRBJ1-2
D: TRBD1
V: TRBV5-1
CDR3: CASSPRTGGRDGYTF
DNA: TGCGCCAGCAGCCCGAGGACAGGGGGGAGAGATGGCTACACCTTC

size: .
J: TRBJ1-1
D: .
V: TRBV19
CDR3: CASSTRTAEAFF
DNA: TGTGCCAGTAGTACCAGGACAGCTGAAGCTTTCTTT

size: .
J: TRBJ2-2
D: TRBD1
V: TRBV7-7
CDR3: CASSATGVTHGELFF
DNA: TGTGCCAGCAGCGCGACAGGGGTCACCCACGGGGAGCTGTTTTTT

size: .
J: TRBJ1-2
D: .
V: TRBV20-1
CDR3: CSARDIYGYTF
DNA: TGCAGTGCTAGGGACATCTATGGCTACACCTTC

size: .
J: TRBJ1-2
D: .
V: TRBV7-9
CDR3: CASSLGGENYGYTF
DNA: TGTGCCAGCAGCTTAGGCGGGGAGAACTATGGCTACACCTTC

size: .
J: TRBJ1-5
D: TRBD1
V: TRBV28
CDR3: CASGQLEGQLGNQPQHF
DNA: TGTGCCAGCGGGCAACTAGAGGGACAGCTTGGGAATCAGCCCCAGCATTTT

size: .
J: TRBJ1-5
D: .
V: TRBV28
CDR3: CASSDSAQPQHF
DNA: TGTGCCAGCAGTGACAGCGCTCAGCCCCAGCATTTT

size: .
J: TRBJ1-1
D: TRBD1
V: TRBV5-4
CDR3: CASSKQGAPEAFF
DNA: TGTGCCAGCAGCAAACAGGGGGCCCCTGAAGCTTTCTTT

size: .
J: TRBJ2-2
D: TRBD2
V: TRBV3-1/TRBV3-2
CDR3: CASSPLAGHGELFF
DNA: TGTGCCAGCAGCCCGCTAGCGGGGCACGGGGAGCTGTTTTTT

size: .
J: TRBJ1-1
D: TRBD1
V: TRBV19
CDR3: CASSIYGSTGGPSEDTEAFF
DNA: TGTGCCAGTAGTATATACGGGTCGACAGGGGGCCCGAGTGAGGACACTGAAGCTTTCTTT

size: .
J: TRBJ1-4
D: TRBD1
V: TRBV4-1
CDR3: CASSRSGTGGSEKLFF
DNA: TGCGCCAGCAGCAGATCCGGGACAGGGGGCAGTGAAAAACTGTTTTTT

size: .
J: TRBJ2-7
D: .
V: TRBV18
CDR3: CASSPAEGVNWDEQYF
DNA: TGTGCCAGCTCACCCGCGGAGGGAGTTAATTGGGACGAGCAGTACTTC

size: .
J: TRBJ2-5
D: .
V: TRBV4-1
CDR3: CASSQDGGGAGETQYF
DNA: TGCGCCAGCAGCCAAGATGGTGGGGGGGCAGGAGAGACCCAGTACTTC

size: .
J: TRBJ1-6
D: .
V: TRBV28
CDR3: CASSLQGGGYSPLHF
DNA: TGTGCCAGCAGTTTACAAGGGGGGGGATATTCACCCCTCCACTTT

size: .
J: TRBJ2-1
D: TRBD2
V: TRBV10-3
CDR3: CAISDQSSGGAGNEQFF
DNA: TGTGCCATCAGTGACCAGTCTAGCGGGGGGGCCGGCAATGAGCAGTTCTTC

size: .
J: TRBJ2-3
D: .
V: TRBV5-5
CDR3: CASRRLLAQPSSTDTQYF
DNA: TGTGCCAGCAGGCGACTTCTAGCTCAACCTTCTAGCACAGATACGCAGTATTTT

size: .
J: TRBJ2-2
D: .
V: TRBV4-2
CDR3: CASSQGEGGTGELFF
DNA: TGTGCCAGCAGCCAGGGGGAGGGGGGCACCGGGGAGCTGTTTTTT

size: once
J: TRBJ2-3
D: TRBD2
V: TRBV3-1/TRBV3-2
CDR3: CASSGGYLTDTQYF
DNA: TGTGCCAGTTCCGGGGGGTATCTCACAGATACGCAGTATTTT

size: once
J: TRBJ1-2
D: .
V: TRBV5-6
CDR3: CASSWTGHQVWGYTF
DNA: TGTGCCAGCAGCTGGACGGGACACCAAGTATGGGGCTACACCTTC

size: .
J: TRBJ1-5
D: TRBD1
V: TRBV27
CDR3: CASSYGQGNQPQHF
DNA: TGTGCCAGCAGTTATGGACAGGGCAATCAGCCCCAGCATTTT

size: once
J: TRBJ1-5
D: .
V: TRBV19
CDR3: CASRLGGFGNQPQHF
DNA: TGTGCCAGCCGTCTCGGGGGTTTTGGCAATCAGCCCCAGCATTTT

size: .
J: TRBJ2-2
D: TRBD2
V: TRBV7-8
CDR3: CASSLGLAGSLGELFF
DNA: TGTGCCAGCAGCTTAGGATTAGCGGGGTCTCTCGGGGAGCTGTTTTTT

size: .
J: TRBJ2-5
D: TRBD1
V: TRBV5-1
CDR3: CASSRTGSTEAQYF
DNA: TGCGCCAGCAGCAGGACAGGGTCCACGGAGGCCCAGTACTTC

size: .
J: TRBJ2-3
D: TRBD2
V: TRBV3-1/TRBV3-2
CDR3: CASSLRGLAGDTDTQYF
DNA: TGTGCCAGCAGCTTAAGGGGCCTAGCGGGGGACACAGATACGCAGTATTTT

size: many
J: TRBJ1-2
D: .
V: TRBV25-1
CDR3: CASSELTYGYTF
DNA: TGTGCCAGCAGTGAGCTTACTTATGGCTACACCTTC

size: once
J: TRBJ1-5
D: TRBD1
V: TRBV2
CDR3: CASQLTGSSQPQHF
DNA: TGTGCCAGCCAATTGACAGGGTCCAGTCAGCCCCAGCATTTT

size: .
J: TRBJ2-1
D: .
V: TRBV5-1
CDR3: CASSKNYKTELNEQFF
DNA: TGCGCCAGCAGCAAAAACTACAAAACGGAGCTGAATGAGCAGTTCTTC

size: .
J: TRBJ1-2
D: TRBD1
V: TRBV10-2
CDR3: CASSEVQGTEGYTF
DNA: TGCGCCAGCAGTGAGGTACAGGGGACGGAGGGCTACACCTTC

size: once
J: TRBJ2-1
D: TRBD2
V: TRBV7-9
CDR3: CASRGLAVTYNEQFF
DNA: TGTGCCAGCAGGGGACTAGCGGTTACTTACAATGAGCAGTTCTTC

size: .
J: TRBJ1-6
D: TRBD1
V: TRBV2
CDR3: CASRGQGGSYNSPLHF
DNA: TGTGCCAGCAGGGGACAGGGGGGATCCTATAATTCACCCCTCCACTTT

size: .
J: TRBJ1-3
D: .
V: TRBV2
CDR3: CASLRDSGNTIYF
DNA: TGTGCCAGCCTCAGGGACTCTGGAAACACCATATATTTT

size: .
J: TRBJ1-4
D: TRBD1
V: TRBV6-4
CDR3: CASRVTHRGWRVSNEKLFF
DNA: TGTGCCAGCAGAGTTACCCACAGGGGTTGGAGGGTGTCTAATGAAAAACTGTTTTTT

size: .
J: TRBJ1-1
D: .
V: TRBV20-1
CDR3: CSTSAIGGYTEAFF
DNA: TGCAGCACTAGTGCTATCGGAGGATACACTGAAGCTTTCTTT

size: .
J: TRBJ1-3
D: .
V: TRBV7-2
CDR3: CASSLGVSSGNTIYF
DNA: TGTGCCAGCAGCTTAGGAGTTAGCTCTGGAAACACCATATATTTT

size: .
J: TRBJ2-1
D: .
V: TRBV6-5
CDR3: CASSSRQGTIDEQFF
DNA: TGTGCCAGCAGTTCTCGACAGGGGACTATAGACGAGCAGTTCTTC

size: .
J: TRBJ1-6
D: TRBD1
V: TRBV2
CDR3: CASSGGTGTYNSPLHF
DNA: TGTGCCAGCAGTGGGGGGACAGGGACCTATAATTCACCCCTCCACTTT

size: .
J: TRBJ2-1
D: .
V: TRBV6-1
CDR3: CASSEAPGRGNEQFF
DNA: TGTGCCAGCAGTGAAGCCCCAGGTAGGGGCAATGAGCAGTTCTTC

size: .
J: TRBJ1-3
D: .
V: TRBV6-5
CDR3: CASTLSGPTGNTIYF
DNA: TGTGCCAGCACCTTAAGCGGGCCTACTGGAAACACCATATATTTT

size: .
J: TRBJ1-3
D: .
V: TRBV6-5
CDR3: CASSKTGISGNTIYF
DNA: TGTGCCAGCAGCAAGACAGGCATCTCTGGAAACACCATATATTTT

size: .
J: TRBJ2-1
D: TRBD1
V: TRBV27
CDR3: CATRRTGGNEQFF
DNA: TGTGCCACCAGAAGGACAGGGGGCAATGAGCAGTTCTTC

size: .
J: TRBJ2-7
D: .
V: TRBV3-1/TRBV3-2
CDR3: CASSQGEVRVYEQYF
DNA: TGTGCCAGCAGCCAAGGTGAAGTCAGGGTCTACGAGCAGTACTTC

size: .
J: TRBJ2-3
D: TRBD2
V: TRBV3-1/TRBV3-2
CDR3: CASSQGRAGGRIDTDTQYF
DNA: TGTGCCAGCAGCCAAGGCCGCGCGGGGGGGCGCATAGACACAGATACGCAGTATTTT

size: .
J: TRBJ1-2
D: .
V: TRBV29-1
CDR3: CSVTSRGGNVYGYTF
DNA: TGCAGCGTAACTTCGCGCGGTGGCAACGTTTATGGCTACACCTTC

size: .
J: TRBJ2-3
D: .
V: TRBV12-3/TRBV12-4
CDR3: CASSFGSTDTQYF
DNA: TGTGCCAGCAGTTTTGGCAGCACAGATACGCAGTATTTT

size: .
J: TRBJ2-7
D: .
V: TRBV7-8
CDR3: CASSSPKEPYEQYF
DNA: TGTGCCAGCAGCTCCCCTAAAGAGCCCTACGAGCAGTACTTC

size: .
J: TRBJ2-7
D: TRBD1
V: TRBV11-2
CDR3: CASSLYRDSSYEQYF
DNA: TGTGCCAGCAGCTTATACCGGGACAGCTCCTACGAGCAGTACTTC

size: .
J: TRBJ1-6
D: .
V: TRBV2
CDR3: CASSEGLYWRDESPLHF
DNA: TGTGCCAGCAGCGAGGGACTTTACTGGCGGGATGAGTCACCCCTCCACTTT

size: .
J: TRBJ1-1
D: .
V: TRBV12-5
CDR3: CASGLAGGGAFF
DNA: TGTGCTAGTGGTTTGGCAGGCGGGGGAGCTTTCTTT

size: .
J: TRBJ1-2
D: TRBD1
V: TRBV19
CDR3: CASRPGTGTNYGYTF
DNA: TGTGCCAGTAGGCCGGGGACAGGCACTAACTATGGCTACACCTTC

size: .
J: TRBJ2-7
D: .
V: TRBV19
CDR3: CASSVQGSYEQYF
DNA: TGTGCCAGTAGTGTTCAGGGCTCCTACGAGCAGTACTTC